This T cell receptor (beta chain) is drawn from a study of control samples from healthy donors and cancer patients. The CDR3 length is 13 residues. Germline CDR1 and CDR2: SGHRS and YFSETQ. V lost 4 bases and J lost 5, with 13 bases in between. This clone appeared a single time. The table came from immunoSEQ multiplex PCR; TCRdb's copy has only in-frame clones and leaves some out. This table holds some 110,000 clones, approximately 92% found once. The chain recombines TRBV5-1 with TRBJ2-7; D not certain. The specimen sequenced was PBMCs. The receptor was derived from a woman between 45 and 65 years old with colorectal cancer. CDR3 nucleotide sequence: TGCGCCAGCAGCAAAGACACGGCGAACGAGCAGTACTTC. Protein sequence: CASSKDTANEQYF.